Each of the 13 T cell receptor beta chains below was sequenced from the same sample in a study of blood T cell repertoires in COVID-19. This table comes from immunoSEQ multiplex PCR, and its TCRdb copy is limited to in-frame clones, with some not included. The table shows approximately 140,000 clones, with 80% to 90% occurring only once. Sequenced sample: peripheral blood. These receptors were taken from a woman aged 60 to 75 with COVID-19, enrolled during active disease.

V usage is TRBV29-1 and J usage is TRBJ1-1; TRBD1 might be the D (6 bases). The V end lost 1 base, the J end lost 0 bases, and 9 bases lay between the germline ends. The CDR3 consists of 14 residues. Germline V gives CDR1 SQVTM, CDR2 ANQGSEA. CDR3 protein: CSVEVGGMNTEAFF. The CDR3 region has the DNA TGCAGCGTTGAAGTAGGGGGTATGAACACTGAAGCTTTCTTT.

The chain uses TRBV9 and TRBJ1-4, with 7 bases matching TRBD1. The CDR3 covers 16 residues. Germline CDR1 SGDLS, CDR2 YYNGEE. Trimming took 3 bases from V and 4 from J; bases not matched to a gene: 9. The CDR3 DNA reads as TGTGCCAGCAGCGACGCCCCACAGGGGAGTAATGAAAAACTGTTTTTT. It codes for CASSDAPQGSNEKLFF. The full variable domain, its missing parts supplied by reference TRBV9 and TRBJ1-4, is DSGVTQTPKHLITATGQRVTLRCSPRSGDLSVYWYQQSLDQGLQFLIQYYNGEERAKGNILERFSAQQFPDLHSELNLSSLELGDSALYFCASSDAPQGSNEKLFFGSGTQLSVL.

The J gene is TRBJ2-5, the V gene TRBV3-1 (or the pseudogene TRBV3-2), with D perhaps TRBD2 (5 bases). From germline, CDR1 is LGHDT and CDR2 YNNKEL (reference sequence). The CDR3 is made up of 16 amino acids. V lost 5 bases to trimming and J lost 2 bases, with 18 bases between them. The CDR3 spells CASSALPGIIQETQYF. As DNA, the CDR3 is TGTGCCAGCAGCGCCCTCCCGGGGATTATACAAGAGACCCAGTACTTC.

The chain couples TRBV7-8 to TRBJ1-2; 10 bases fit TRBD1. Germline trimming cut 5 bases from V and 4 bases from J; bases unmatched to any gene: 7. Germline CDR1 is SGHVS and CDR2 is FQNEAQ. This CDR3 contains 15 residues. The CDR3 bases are TGTGCCAGCAGCCGCTCCGGGACAGGGGTCTATGGCTACACCTTC. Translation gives CASSRSGTGVYGYTF.

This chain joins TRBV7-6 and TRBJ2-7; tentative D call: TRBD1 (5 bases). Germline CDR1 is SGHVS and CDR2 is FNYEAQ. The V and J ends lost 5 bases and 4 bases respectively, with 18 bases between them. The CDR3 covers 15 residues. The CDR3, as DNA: TGTGCCAGCAGCCCCCAGACAGTTTATCCTTACGAGCAGTACTTC. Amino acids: CASSPQTVYPYEQYF. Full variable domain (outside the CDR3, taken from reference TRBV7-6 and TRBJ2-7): GAGVSQSPRYKVTKRGQDVALRCDPISGHVSLYWYRQALGQGPEFLTYFNYEAQQDKSGLPNDRFSAERPEGSISTLTIQRTEQRDSAMYRCASSPQTVYPYEQYFGPGTRLTVT.

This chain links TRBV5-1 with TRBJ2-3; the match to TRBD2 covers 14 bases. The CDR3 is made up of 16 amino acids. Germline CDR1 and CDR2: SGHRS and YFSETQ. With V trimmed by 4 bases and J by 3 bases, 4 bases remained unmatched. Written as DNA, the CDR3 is TGCGCCAGCAGCGAGACTAGCGGGGGGGCGACAGATACGCAGTATTTT. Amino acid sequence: CASSETSGGATDTQYF. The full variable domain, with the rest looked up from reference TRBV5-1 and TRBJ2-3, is KAGVTQTPRYLIKTRGQQVTLSCSPISGHRSVSWYQQTPGQGLQFLFEYFSETQRNKGNFPGRFSGRQFSNSRSEMNVSTLELGDSALYLCASSETSGGATDTQYFGPGTRLTVL.

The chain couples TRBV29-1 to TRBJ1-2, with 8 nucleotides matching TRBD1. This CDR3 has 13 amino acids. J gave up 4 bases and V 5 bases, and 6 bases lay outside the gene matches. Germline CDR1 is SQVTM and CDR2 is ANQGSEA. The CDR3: CSVTGGNFYGYTF. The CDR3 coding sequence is TGCAGCGTTACAGGGGGGAACTTCTATGGCTACACCTTC.

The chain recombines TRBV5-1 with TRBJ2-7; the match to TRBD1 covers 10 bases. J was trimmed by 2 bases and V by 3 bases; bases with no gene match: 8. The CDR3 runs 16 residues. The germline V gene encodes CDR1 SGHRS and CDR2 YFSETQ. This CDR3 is CASSSRQGQGAYEQYF. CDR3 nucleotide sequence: TGCGCCAGCAGCTCTCGACAAGGACAGGGGGCCTACGAGCAGTACTTC.

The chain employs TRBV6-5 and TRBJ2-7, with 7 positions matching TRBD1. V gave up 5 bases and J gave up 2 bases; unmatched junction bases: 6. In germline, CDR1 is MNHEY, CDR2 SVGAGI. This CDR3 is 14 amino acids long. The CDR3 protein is CASSQPGQTYEQYF. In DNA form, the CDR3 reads TGTGCCAGCAGTCAACCGGGACAGACCTACGAGCAGTACTTC.

This CDR3 is CASSLQYSNQPQHF. CDR3 sequence (DNA): TGCGCCAGCAGCTTACAGTATAGCAATCAGCCCCAGCATTTT. The rearrangement joins TRBV4-1 to TRBJ1-5; D is undetermined. The CDR3 extends over 14 amino acids. CDR1 is MGHRA and CDR2 is YSYEKL in the germline V gene. Deletions cut 5 bases from V and 0 bases from J, with 8 bases between.

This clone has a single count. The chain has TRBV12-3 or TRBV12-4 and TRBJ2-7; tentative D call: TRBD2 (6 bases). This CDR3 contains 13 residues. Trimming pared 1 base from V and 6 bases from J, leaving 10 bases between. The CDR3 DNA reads TGTGCCAGCAGTTTAGATTTGGGGGGCGAGCAGTACTTC. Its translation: CASSLDLGGEQYF.

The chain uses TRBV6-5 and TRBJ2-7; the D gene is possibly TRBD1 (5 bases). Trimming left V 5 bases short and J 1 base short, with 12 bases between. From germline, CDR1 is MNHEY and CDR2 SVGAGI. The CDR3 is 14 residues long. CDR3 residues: CASSPMTVSYEQYF. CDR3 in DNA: TGTGCCAGCAGTCCTATGACAGTATCCTACGAGCAGTACTTC.

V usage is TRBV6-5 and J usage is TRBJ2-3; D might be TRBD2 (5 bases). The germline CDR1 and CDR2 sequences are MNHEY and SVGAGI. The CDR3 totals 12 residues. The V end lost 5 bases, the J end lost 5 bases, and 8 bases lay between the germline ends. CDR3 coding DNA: TGTGCCAGCAGTCCCGAGGGAGATACGCAGTATTTT. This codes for CASSPEGDTQYF.